The present T cell receptor beta chain was sequenced within a study of T cell changes during pregnancy in multiple sclerosis. Libraries were prepared by immunoSEQ multiplex PCR; TCRdb keeps only in-frame clonotypes and omits some of them. This sample yields fewer than 55,000 clones, of which 92% are seen a single time; 0.5% belongs to the top ten. V was pared by 7 bases and J by 2 bases, with 8 bases between. Germline-derived CDR1 and CDR2 are SEHNR and FQNEAQ (reference sequence). CDR3 length: 12 residues. The origin of this receptor is a female donor with multiple sclerosis, enrolled in a pregnancy study. The chain joins TRBV7-9 to TRBJ2-5, with D tentatively TRBD2 (6 bases). Sequences were derived from CD4+ T cells from peripheral blood mononuclear cells, sampled in the third trimester of pregnancy. The CDR3 region is CASMRGQETQYF. CDR3 in DNA: TGTGCCAGCATGCGGGGACAAGAGACCCAGTACTTC.